Only one count was recorded for the clone carrying this T cell receptor beta chain. Antigen: not known. V lost 2 bases to trimming and J lost 3 bases, with 13 bases between them. This CDR3 region has 15 residues. CDR1 and CDR2 (germline): SGDLS, YYNGEE. This entry comes from a study of T cells in localized non-small cell lung cancer. Notes on the study in general: In adjacent lung appeared a median 57 of the top 100 tumor clones. Longer overall survival was seen with higher T cell density measured in blood.

Assay: immunoSEQ multiplex PCR; the TCRdb copy retains only in-frame clones and omits some. The data show 25,000 to 35,000 clones, just under 80% seen once. The source was peripheral blood, collected before any cancer treatment. The chain combines TRBV9 with TRBJ2-3; possible D gene TRBD2, 5 bases. The source is a male donor aged 60 or over with stage III squamous cell lung carcinoma. CDR3 loop: CASSVEGFRTDTQYF. The CDR3, as DNA: TGTGCCAGCAGCGTCGAGGGATTCAGGACAGATACGCAGTATTTT.